This T cell receptor beta chain was sequenced during a study of blood T cell repertoires in COVID-19. Study-level background: Acute and convalescent COVID-19 specimens originated in the United States, Italy and Spain. Sample material is recorded as cDNA or gDNA derived from T cells, B-cell-depleted T cells, or PBMCs.

V gave up 0 bases and J gave up 0 bases, with 7 bases separating them. Germline V CDR1 and CDR2: SGHRS, YFSETQ. The CDR3 loop spans 16 amino acids. Authors' analysis steps: Estimates of nucleated cell counts were drawn from the amplification of reference gene primers. Clones were sequenced by immunoSEQ multiplex PCR, and TCRdb holds only the in-frame ones, with some missing. D and trimming come from the DNA, and the V and J calls and clone size come from that table. The table records fewer than 130,000 clones, less than 80% of them present only once. The chain has TRBV5-1 and TRBJ1-6, with unresolved D. The sequenced sample consisted of peripheral blood. The TCR comes from a man between 65 and 85 years old with active or convalescent COVID-19. The DNA of the CDR3 is TGCGCCAGCAGCTTGGACGGGAGCTCCTATAATTCACCCCTCCACTTT. Translated, it gives CASSLDGSSYNSPLHF.